Listed below are T cell receptor beta chains from one sample, sequenced in a study of tissue T cells after allogeneic stem cell transplantation. TCRdb's table, derived via immunoSEQ multiplex PCR, lists solely in-frame clones and lacks some. In the table there are about 6,700 clones, about three quarters of which are singletons. This specimen was skin, taken at autopsy. These receptors all stem from a male patient at least 60 years old with steroid-refractory graft-versus-host disease after an allogeneic stem cell transplant. Part of the T cells may come from the graft donor. Both conserved end residues are part of each CDR3. The order of the fields is J gene, V gene, CDR3 protein.

>TRBJ1-1|TRBV5-8
CASSPGGGFGNTEAFF
>TRBJ2-1|TRBV2
CASFREQFSSYNEQFF
>TRBJ1-6|TRBV30
CAWSTGANNSPLHF
>TRBJ2-2|TRBV6-5
CASSRTGELFF
>TRBJ2-2|TRBV10-3
CAIRDKGTGELFF
>TRBJ2-5|TRBV9
CASSGGDAGGETQYF
>TRBJ1-2|TRBV27
CASSLKKGGDYGYTF
>TRBJ2-5|TRBV5-1
CASSPGGPGTQYF
>TRBJ2-7|TRBV6-5
CASSYSPDLSYEQYF
>TRBJ2-3|TRBV24-1
CATSDAGTGGADTQYF
>TRBJ2-1|TRBV29-1
CSAGSVNEQFF
>TRBJ2-7|TRBV19
CASSFRAGESYEQYF
>TRBJ1-5|TRBV7-9
CASRAQGPNQPQHF
>TRBJ1-1|TRBV12-3/TRBV12-4
CASTSLRTEAFF
>TRBJ2-1|TRBV11-2
CASTPGRGLPNEQFF
>TRBJ1-1|TRBV4-1
CASSQGAGLLNTEAFF
>TRBJ2-3|TRBV4-2
CASSHPSRTDTQYF
>TRBJ2-7|TRBV5-4
CASSWDLGTPEWWYF
>TRBJ2-7|TRBV7-2
CASSLAGQGGEQYF
>TRBJ2-2|TRBV27
CASGRLAGGKTGELFF
>TRBJ1-1|TRBV7-9
CASSWIFAARRAFF
>TRBJ2-4|TRBV7-9
CASSPSNDQRGAKNIQYF
>TRBJ2-3|TRBV10-3
CAISEETGATTDTQYF
>TRBJ1-4|TRBV3-1/TRBV3-2
CASSQDTVEERGKLFF
>TRBJ1-2|TRBV4-1
CASSQEGYTNYGYTF
>TRBJ2-3|TRBV19
CASSDRTDTQYF
>TRBJ1-5|TRBV28
CASSSHHGRDANQPQHF
>TRBJ1-4|TRBV14
CASSQRSAANEKLFF
>TRBJ1-1|TRBV29-1
CRVELGTEAFF
>TRBJ1-1|TRBV29-1
CSVRDRTSNTEAFF
>TRBJ1-5|TRBV19
CASSIKFPGEGNQPQHF
>TRBJ2-7|TRBV6-1
CASSDGTVDRGEQYF
>TRBJ2-7|TRBV12-3/TRBV12-4
CASSMESYEQYF
>TRBJ1-2|TRBV7-9
CASSLVLGGYTF
>TRBJ2-2|TRBV5-1
CASSLGRANTGELFF
>TRBJ1-6|TRBV4-1
CASSQAYSGSPLHF
>TRBJ2-2|TRBV5-1
CASSSTGGSNTGELFF
>TRBJ1-3|TRBV6-1
CASSEKDSSGNTIYF
>TRBJ1-1|TRBV10-3
CAISESGGHMNTEAFF
>TRBJ2-1|TRBV4-3
CASSQNPGGIDSYNEQFF
>TRBJ2-3|TRBV7-9
CASSFPGQVTDTQYF
>TRBJ2-2|TRBV7-9
CASSEPGQAAGELFF
>TRBJ2-1|TRBV27
CASRMTGSYNEQFF
>TRBJ1-5|TRBV6-5
CASWGKAGPQHF
>TRBJ2-1|TRBV24-1
CATSALAGLNEQFF
>TRBJ1-6|TRBV7-9
CASSLALGPNSPLHF
>TRBJ1-1|TRBV15
CATSRVGKIGNTEAFF
>TRBJ2-1|TRBV19
CASSISQVGEQFF
>TRBJ2-1|TRBV7-9
CASSPQQGLSSYNEQFF
>TRBJ2-7|TRBV25-1
CASSELGAGAYEQYF